Shown below are 21 T cell receptor beta chains from a single sample sequenced in a study of shared clonotypes between healthy human individuals. TCRdb's copy holds only in-frame clones and misses some; the assay was immunoSEQ multiplex PCR. The data contain about 1.1 million clones, 70% to 80% of them singletons. Sequencing was performed on memory CD4+ T cells from PBMCs. The subset was: CD45RA-negative fraction. The receptors originated from a man between 18 and 35 years old in good health. Some clones in this sample may be carry-over from other donors' samples.

A single count supports this clone. The rearrangement uses TRBV18 and TRBJ1-1, with D unresolved. The V and J ends lost 3 bases and 4 bases respectively, with 9 bases between them. The CDR3 has 13 amino acids. Per germline, CDR1 KGHSH and CDR2 LQKENI. In nucleotides, the CDR3 is TGTGCCAGCTCACCGATGAAAAGCACTGAAGCTTTCTTT. This encodes CASSPMKSTEAFF. Complete variable domain (other parts from reference TRBV18 and TRBJ1-1): NAGVMQNPRHLVRRRGQEARLRCSPMKGHSHVYWYRQLPEEGLKFMVYLQKENIIDESGMPKERFSAEFPKEGPSILRIQQVVRGDSAAYFCASSPMKSTEAFFGQGTRLTVV.

The chain combines TRBV7-2 with TRBJ2-5, with D possibly TRBD2 on 6 matching bases. CDR1 and CDR2 from the germline V gene are SGHTA and FQGNSA. V was trimmed by 0 bases and J by 13 bases, leaving 9 bases between them. The CDR3 covers 11 residues. The CDR3 loop is CASSLAGSRYF. In nucleotides, the CDR3 is TGTGCCAGCAGCTTAGCCGGGAGCAGGTACTTC.

This clone was seen ten or more times. The chain carries TRBV2 and TRBJ1-3, with D tentatively TRBD1 (5 bases). Per germline, CDR1 SNHLY and CDR2 FYNNEI. This CDR3 has 15 residues. With 4 bases removed from V and 4 bases from J, the gap between germline ends came to 14 bases. Here the CDR3 reads CASSARGGAGNTIYF. CDR3 sequence (DNA): TGTGCCAGCAGTGCCCGTGGAGGGGCCGGAAACACCATATATTTT.

This clone was picked up a small number of times. The rearrangement uses TRBV5-1 and TRBJ1-1; D unresolved. This CDR3 comprises 14 residues. The germline V gene has CDR1 SGHRS and CDR2 YFSETQ. CDR3 in amino acids: CSSREGPMNTEAFF. The CDR3 DNA follows: TGCTCCTCCAGAGAAGGACCCATGAACACTGAAGCTTTCTTT.

This chain joins TRBV6-1 and TRBJ1-2; D not resolved. The CDR3 loop spans 13 amino acids. CDR1 and CDR2 (germline): MNHNS, SASEGT. Deletions cut 2 bases from V and 4 bases from J, with 8 bases between. Written as DNA, the CDR3 is TGTGCCAGCAGTGAATCCGTTTTCTATGGCTACACCTTC. Translating gives CASSESVFYGYTF.

In the case of this clone: The sample contains more than one DNA sequence encoding this CDR3. The rearrangement links TRBV4-1 to TRBJ1-5, with 11 bases identical to TRBD1. The germline CDR1 and CDR2 sequences are MGHRA and YSYEKL. Losses at the gene ends were 4 bases for V and 4 bases for J; bases not matched to a gene: 6. The length of the CDR3 is 16 residues. This CDR3 is CASSRTGTGGNQPQHF. CDR3 coding DNA: TGCGCCAGCAGCCGTACCGGGACAGGGGGGAATCAGCCCCAGCATTTT.

In its sample, this clone was seen once. The chain uses TRBV11-3 and TRBJ2-1, with 9 positions matching TRBD2. The CDR3 runs to 15 residues. CDR1 and CDR2 (germline): SGHNT, YENEEA. V trimming: 1 base; J trimming: 8 bases; junction bases outside the gene matches: 6. Written as DNA, the CDR3 is TGTGCCAGCAGCTTAGGGGCGGGAGGGCCACATGAGCAGTTCTTC. This codes for CASSLGAGGPHEQFF.

The chain joins TRBV9 to TRBJ1-1; tentatively, D is TRBD1 (6 bases). The germline V gene encodes CDR1 SGDLS and CDR2 YYNGEE. This CDR3 contains 17 residues. Trimming cost V 0 bases and J 1 base, with 16 bases left between them. CDR3 protein: CASSVGGGPVGNTEAFF. The DNA of the CDR3 is TGTGCCAGCAGCGTAGGTGGGGGGCCAGTAGGGAACACTGAAGCTTTCTTT.

In its sample, this clone was seen a few times. Other DNA sequences from this sample encode an identical CDR3 as well. The chain employs TRBV5-8 and TRBJ2-5; possibly TRBD1 or TRBD2 for D (6 bases each). In germline, CDR1 is SGHTS, CDR2 YDEGEE. Trimming took off 6 bases at V and 5 bases at J, with 20 bases between the two ends. The CDR3 runs to 15 residues. CDR3 bases: TGTGCCAGCACCCAGGGTGTGGGGGGCCGGGAGACCCAGTACTTC. Translating gives CASTQGVGGRETQYF.

The genes are TRBV30 and TRBJ1-3, with a weak D call TRBD1 (6 bases). V lost 4 bases and J 0 bases, leaving 10 bases between the germline ends. Germline loops: CDR1 GTSNPN, CDR2 SVGIG (reference sequence). The CDR3 is 14 residues long. CDR3 residues: CAWNRRGSGNTIYF. The CDR3 DNA reads TGTGCCTGGAACCGCAGGGGCTCTGGAAACACCATATATTTT.

This clone has more than one count but fewer than ten. This sequence joins TRBV13 and TRBJ1-2; 9 bases map to TRBD1. The CDR3 length is 16 residues. The germline gives CDR1 PRHDT, CDR2 FYEKMQ (reference sequence). The trim removed 0 bases at V and 7 bases at J, leaving 9 bases unmatched. CDR3 residues: CASSLGVGDRVLGYTF. The DNA for the CDR3 is TGTGCCAGCAGCTTAGGGGTGGGGGACAGGGTTCTTGGCTACACCTTC. The whole variable domain, filled in from reference TRBV13 and TRBJ1-2, reads AAGVIQSPRHLIKEKRETATLKCYPIPRHDTVYWYQQGPGQDPQFLISFYEKMQSDKGSIPDRFSAQQFSDYHSELNMSSLELGDSALYFCASSLGVGDRVLGYTFGSGTRLTVV.

The V gene is TRBV7-2, the J gene TRBJ2-7, with D maybe TRBD2 (6 bases). Trimming removed 5 bases from V and 7 bases from J, with 21 bases in between. CDR1 and CDR2 from the germline V gene are SGHTA and FQGNSA. CDR3 length: 15 amino acids. The CDR3 DNA follows: TGTGCCAGCAGCCCCCCTGCTGGAGGGCCAGGGGAGCAGTACTTC. Residues: CASSPPAGGPGEQYF.

V is TRBV10-3 and J is TRBJ2-5; the match to TRBD1 covers 8 bases. The CDR3 is 12 amino acids. Per germline, CDR1 ENHRY and CDR2 SYGVKD. V shed 9 bases and J 5 bases; nucleotides not matched to a gene: 5. CDR3 sequence: CAIGQGEETQYF. CDR3 bases: TGTGCCATAGGACAGGGCGAGGAGACCCAGTACTTC.

The table lists this clone with a few counts. V usage is TRBV29-1 and J usage is TRBJ1-2; D is ambiguous. The germline CDR1 and CDR2 sequences are SQVTM and ANQGSEA. This CDR3 has 12 residues. V was shortened by 4 bases and J by 0 bases, with 6 bases between the two germline ends. The CDR3 nucleotides are TGCAGCGTTGGGACGGCTAACTATGGCTACACCTTC. Translating gives CSVGTANYGYTF.

This clone was observed at least ten times. The chain couples TRBV7-8 to TRBJ2-2; possibly TRBD2 for D (6 bases). CDR3 size: 17 residues. The V and J ends lost 7 bases and 0 bases respectively, with 18 bases between them. Germline-derived CDR1 and CDR2 are SGHVS and FQNEAQ. CDR3 in amino acids: CASKKTPGLANTGELFF. CDR3 DNA sequence: TGTGCCAGCAAAAAAACACCGGGACTGGCGAACACCGGGGAGCTGTTTTTT.

V gene TRBV6-6 combines with J gene TRBJ1-4, with 7 bases matching TRBD1. This CDR3 has 15 residues. Unmatched junction bases numbered 9, after V lost 6 bases and J lost 5 bases. The germline V gene encodes CDR1 MNHNY and CDR2 SVGAGI (reference sequence). The CDR3 sequence is CASRGPGQTNEKLFF. DNA of the CDR3: TGTGCCAGCAGAGGACCGGGACAGACGAATGAAAAACTGTTTTTT.

This clone was observed a single time. The chain recombines TRBV4-2 with TRBJ2-7, with D perhaps matching TRBD2 (5 bases). The V gene's germline CDR1 is LGHNA and CDR2 YNFKEQ. The CDR3 consists of 13 residues. Trimming left V 8 bases short and J 6 bases short, with 17 bases between. The CDR3 loop reads CASRTPPSGEQYF. As DNA, the CDR3 is TGTGCCAGCCGGACTCCTCCCTCGGGCGAGCAGTACTTC.

CDR3 protein: CASKPGQGVNEQFF. As DNA, the CDR3 is TGCGCCAGCAAACCGGGACAGGGCGTTAATGAGCAGTTCTTC. V usage is TRBV4-1 and J usage is TRBJ2-1, with 9 bases aligning to TRBD1. The CDR3 spans 14 residues. J was trimmed by 7 bases and V by 7 bases; bases with no gene match: 8. Germline assignment: CDR1 MGHRA and CDR2 YSYEKL.

The rearrangement joins TRBV12-2 to TRBJ2-7; the table gives TRBD1 as D, unverified against the DNA. TRBV12-2 is a recognized pseudogene. This CDR3 region has 17 residues. DNA for the CDR3: TGTGCAAGTCGCCGTCCATACGACAGGCCCTCCTTCTACGAGCAGTACTTC. Its translation is CASRRPYDRPSFYEQYF.

This chain joins TRBV10-1 and TRBJ2-3; 10 bases line up with TRBD2. The V gene end was trimmed by 9 bases and the J gene end by 2 bases; junction bases not matched to a gene: 11. This CDR3 is built from 16 residues. CDR1 is WNHNN and CDR2 is SYGVQD in the germline V gene (reference sequence). The DNA for the CDR3 is TGCGCCAGTTCTAGCGGGAGAGCCAGTTACACAGATACGCAGTATTTT. As protein: CASSSGRASYTDTQYF.

The V gene is TRBV11-2, the J gene TRBJ1-1; TRBD1 might be the D (5 bases). The CDR3 sequence is 16 residues long. Germline values: CDR1 SGHAT, CDR2 FQNNGV. V dropped 5 bases and J dropped 3 bases, with 19 bases sitting between them. CDR3: CASSPPPDTIYTEAFF. The CDR3 DNA sequence: TGTGCCAGCAGCCCCCCCCCGGACACCATTTACACTGAAGCTTTCTTT.